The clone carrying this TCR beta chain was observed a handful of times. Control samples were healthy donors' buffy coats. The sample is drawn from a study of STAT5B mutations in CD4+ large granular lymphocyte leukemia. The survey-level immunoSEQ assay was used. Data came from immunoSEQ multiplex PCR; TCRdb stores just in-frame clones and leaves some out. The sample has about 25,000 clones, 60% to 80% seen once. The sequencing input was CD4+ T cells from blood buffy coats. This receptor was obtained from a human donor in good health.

CDR3 sequence reads: CASSLGRVASPLHF. The CDR3 DNA is TGTGCCAGCAGCCTAGGAAGGGTAGCTTCACCCCTCCACTTT. This sequence joins TRBV7-9 and TRBJ1-6; D ambiguous. Germline V lookup: CDR1 SEHNR, CDR2 FQNEAQ (reference sequence). The CDR3 extends over 14 amino acids. Trimming removed 5 bases at V and 9 bases at J, with 14 bases between.